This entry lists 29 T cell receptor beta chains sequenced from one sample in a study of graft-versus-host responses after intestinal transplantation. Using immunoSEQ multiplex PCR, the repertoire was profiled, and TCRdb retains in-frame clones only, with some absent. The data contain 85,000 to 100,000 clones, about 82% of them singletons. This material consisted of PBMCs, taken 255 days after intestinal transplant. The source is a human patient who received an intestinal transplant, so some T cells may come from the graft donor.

CDR3 DNA sequence: TGTGCCAGCAGTGTATGGGACCACACAGATACGCAGTATTTT. Its protein product is CASSVWDHTDTQYF. The chain joins TRBV27 to TRBJ2-3; D possibly matches TRBD1 or TRBD2 (5 bases each). V was clipped by 5 bases and J by 2 bases, with 11 bases between them. Germline assignment: CDR1 MNHEY and CDR2 SMNVEV (reference sequence). This CDR3 is built from 14 residues.

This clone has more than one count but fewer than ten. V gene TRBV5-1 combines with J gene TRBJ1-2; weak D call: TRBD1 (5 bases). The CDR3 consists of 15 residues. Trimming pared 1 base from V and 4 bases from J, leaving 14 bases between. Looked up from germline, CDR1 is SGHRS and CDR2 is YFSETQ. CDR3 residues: CASSLNLGVLYGYTF. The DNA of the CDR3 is TGCGCCAGCAGCTTGAACTTAGGGGTACTCTATGGCTACACCTTC.

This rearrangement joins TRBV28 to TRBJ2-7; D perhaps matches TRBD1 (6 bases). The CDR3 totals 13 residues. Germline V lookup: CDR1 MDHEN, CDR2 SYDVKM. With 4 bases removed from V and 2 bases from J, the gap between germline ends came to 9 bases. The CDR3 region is CASSSAGAYEQYF. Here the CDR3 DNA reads TGTGCCAGCAGTTCGGCAGGGGCCTACGAGCAGTACTTC.

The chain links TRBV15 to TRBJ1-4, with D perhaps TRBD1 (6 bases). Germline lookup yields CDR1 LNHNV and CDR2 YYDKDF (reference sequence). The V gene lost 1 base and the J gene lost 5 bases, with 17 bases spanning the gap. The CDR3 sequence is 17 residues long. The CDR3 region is CATSRGLAGGWNEKLFF. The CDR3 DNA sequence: TGTGCCACCAGCAGAGGACTAGCGGGGGGCTGGAATGAAAAACTGTTTTTT.

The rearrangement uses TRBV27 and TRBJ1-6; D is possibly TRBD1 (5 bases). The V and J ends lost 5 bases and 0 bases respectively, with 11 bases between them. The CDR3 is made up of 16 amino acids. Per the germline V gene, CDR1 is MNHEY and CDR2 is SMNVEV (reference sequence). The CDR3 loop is CASSRDGSSYNSPLHF. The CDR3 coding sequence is TGTGCCAGCAGTCGGGACGGGAGCTCCTATAATTCACCCCTCCACTTT.

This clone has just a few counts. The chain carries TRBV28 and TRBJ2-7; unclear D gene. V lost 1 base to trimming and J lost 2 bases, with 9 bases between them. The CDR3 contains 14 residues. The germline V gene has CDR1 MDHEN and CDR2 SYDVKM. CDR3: CASSLSLNPYEQYV. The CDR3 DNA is TGTGCCAGCAGTTTATCACTGAATCCCTACGAGCAGTACGTC.

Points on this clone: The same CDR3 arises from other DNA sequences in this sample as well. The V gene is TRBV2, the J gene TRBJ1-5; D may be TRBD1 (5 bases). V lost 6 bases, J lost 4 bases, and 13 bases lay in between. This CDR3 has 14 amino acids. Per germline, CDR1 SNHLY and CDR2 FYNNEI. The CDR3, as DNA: TGTGCCAGCAGGGGAGACAGTGAGAATCAGCCCCAGCATTTT. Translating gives CASRGDSENQPQHF.

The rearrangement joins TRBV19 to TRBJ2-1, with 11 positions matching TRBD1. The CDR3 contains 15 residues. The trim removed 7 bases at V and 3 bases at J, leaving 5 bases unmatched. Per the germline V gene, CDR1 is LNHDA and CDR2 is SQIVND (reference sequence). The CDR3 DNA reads TGTGCCAGTACTTCCGGGACAGGGGGCTACAATGAGCAGTTCTTC. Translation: CASTSGTGGYNEQFF.

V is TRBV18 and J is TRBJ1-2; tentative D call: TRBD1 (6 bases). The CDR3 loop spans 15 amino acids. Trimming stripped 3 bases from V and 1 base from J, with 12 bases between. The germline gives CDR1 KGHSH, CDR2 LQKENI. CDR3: CASSPYLDSNYGYTF. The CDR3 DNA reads TGTGCCAGCTCACCCTACCTGGACAGTAACTATGGCTACACCTTC.

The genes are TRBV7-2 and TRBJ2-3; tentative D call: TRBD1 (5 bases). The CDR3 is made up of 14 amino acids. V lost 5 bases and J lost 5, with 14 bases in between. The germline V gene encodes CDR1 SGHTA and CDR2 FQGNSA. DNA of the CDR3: TGTGCCAGCAGCCTTGCCAGGGCAAGAGATACGCAGTATTTT. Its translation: CASSLARARDTQYF.

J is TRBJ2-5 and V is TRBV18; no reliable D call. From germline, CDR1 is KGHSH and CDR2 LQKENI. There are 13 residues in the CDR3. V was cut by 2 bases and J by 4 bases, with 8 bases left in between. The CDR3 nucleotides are TGTGCCAGCTCACCAGGTTCGGGAGAGACCCAGTACTTC. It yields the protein CASSPGSGETQYF.

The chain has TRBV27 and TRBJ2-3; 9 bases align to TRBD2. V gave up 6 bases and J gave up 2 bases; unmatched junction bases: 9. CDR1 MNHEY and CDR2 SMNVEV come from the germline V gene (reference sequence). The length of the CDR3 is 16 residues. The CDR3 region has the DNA TGTGCCAGCAGGTTGGCAGCGGGGGGCTACACAGATACGCAGTATTTT. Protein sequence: CASRLAAGGYTDTQYF.

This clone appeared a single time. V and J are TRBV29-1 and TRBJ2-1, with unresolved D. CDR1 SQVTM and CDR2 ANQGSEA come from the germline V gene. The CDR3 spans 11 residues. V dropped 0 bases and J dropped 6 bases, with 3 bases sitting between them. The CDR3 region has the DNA TGCAGCGTTGAAGAGGGCAATGAGCAGTTCTTC. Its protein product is CSVEEGNEQFF.

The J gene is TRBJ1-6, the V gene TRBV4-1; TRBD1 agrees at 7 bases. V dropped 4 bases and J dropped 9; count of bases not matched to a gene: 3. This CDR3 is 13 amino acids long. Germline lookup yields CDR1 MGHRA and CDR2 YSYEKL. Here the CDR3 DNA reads TGCGCCAGCAGCCTTGGACAGGTTTCACCCCTCCACTTT. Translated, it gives CASSLGQVSPLHF.

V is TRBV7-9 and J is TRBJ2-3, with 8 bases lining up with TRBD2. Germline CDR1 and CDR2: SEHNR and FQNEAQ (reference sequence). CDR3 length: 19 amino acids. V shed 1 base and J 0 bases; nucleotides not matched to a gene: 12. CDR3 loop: CASSLVSLAGGTSTDTQYF. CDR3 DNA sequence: TGTGCCAGCAGCTTAGTTTCGCTAGCGGGTGGGACTAGCACAGATACGCAGTATTTT.

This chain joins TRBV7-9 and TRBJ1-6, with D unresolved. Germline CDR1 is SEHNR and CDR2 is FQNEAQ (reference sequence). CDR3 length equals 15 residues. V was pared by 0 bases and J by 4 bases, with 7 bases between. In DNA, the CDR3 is TGTGCCAGCAGCTTAGCGTTCGGATATAATTCACCCCTCCACTTT. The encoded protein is CASSLAFGYNSPLHF. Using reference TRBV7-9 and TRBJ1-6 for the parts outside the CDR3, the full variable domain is DTGVSQNPRHKITKRGQNVTFRCDPISEHNRLYWYRQTLGQGPEFLTYFQNEAQLEKSRLLSDRFSAERPKGSFSTLEIQRTEQGDSAMYLCASSLAFGYNSPLHFGNGTRLTVT.

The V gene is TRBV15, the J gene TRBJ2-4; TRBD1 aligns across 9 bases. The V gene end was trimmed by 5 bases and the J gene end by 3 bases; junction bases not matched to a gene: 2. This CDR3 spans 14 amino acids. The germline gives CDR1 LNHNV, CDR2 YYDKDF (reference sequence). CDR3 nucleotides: TGTGCCACCAGCCGGGACAGGGTCAAAAACATTCAGTACTTC. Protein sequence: CATSRDRVKNIQYF.

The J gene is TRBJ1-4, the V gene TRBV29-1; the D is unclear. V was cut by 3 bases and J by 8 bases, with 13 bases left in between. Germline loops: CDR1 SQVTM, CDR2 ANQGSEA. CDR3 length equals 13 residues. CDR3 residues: CSVERSRGEKLFF. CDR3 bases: TGCAGCGTTGAGCGGTCGAGAGGGGAAAAACTGTTTTTT.

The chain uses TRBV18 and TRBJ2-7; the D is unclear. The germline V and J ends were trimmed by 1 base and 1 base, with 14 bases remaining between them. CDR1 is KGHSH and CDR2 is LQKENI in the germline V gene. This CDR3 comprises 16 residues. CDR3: CASSPRARTLSYEQYF. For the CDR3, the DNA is TGTGCCAGCTCACCACGTGCCAGAACCCTTTCCTACGAGCAGTACTTC.

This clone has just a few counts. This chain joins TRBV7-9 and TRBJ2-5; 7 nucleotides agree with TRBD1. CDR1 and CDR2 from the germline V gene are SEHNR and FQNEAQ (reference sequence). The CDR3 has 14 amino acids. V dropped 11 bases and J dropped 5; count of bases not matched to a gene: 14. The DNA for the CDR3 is TGTGCCCTTCGAGGGGGCGGCCTGGGGGAGACCCAGTACTTC. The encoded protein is CALRGGGLGETQYF.

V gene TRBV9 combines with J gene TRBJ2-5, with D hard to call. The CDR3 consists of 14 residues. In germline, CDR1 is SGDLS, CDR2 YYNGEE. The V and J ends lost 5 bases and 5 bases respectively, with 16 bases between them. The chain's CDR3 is CASSPDIGAETQYF. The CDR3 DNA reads TGTGCCAGCAGTCCTGACATCGGAGCGGAGACCCAGTACTTC.

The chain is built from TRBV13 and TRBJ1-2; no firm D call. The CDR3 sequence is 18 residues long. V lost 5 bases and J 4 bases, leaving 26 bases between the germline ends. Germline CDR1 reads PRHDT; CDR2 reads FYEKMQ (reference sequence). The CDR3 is CASSLGIIDAGTGYGYTF. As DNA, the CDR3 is TGTGCCAGCAGCCTTGGGATCATTGACGCCGGCACGGGCTATGGCTACACCTTC.

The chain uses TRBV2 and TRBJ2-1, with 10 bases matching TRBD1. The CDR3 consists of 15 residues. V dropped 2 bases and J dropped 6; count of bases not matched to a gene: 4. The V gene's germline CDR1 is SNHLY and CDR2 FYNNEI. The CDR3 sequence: CASSEQGQGSNEQFF. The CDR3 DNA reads TGTGCCAGCAGTGAACAGGGACAGGGGTCCAATGAGCAGTTCTTC.

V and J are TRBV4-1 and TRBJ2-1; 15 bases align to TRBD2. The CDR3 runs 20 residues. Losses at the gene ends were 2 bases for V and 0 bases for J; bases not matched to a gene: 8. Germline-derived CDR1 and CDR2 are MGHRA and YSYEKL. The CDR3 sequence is CASSQFGLAGGWSSYNEQFF. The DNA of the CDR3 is TGCGCCAGCAGCCAATTCGGACTAGCGGGGGGGTGGAGCTCCTACAATGAGCAGTTCTTC.

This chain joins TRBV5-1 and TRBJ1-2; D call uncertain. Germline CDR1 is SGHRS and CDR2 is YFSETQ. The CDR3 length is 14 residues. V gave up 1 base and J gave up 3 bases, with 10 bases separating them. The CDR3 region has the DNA TGCGCCAGCAGCTTGCCCGTTACCGACTATGGCTACACCTTC. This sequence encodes CASSLPVTDYGYTF. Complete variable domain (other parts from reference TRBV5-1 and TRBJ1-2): KAGVTQTPRYLIKTRGQQVTLSCSPISGHRSVSWYQQTPGQGLQFLFEYFSETQRNKGNFPGRFSGRQFSNSRSEMNVSTLELGDSALYLCASSLPVTDYGYTFGSGTRLTVV.

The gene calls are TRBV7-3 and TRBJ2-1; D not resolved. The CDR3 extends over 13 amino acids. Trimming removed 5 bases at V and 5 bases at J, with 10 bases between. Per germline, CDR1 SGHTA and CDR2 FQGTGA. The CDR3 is CASSINGHNEQFF. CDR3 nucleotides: TGTGCCAGCAGCATAAACGGCCACAATGAGCAGTTCTTC.

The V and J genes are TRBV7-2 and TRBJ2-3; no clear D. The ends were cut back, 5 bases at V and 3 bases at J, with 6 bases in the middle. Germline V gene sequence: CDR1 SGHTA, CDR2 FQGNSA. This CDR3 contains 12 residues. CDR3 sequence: CASSPPTDTQYF. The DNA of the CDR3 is TGTGCCAGCAGCCCGCCGACAGATACGCAGTATTTT. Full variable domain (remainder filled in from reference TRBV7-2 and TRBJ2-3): GAGVSQSPSNKVTEKGKDVELRCDPISGHTALYWYRQSLGQGLEFLIYFQGNSAPDKSGLPSDRFSAERTGGSVSTLTIQRTQQEDSAVYLCASSPPTDTQYFGPGTRLTVL.

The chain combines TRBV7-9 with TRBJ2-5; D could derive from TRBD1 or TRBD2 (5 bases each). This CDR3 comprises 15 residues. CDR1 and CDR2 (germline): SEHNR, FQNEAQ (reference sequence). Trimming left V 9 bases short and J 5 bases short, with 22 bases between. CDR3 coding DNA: TGTGCCAGACCACCCGGGACCTCAAGGAGGGAGACCCAGTACTTC. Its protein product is CARPPGTSRRETQYF.

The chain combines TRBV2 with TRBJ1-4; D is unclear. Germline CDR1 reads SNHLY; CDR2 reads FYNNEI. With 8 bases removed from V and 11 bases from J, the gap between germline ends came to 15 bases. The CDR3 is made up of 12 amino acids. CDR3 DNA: TGTGCCAGCCTTTCTTCTCGAGCGAAACTGTTTTTT. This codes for CASLSSRAKLFF. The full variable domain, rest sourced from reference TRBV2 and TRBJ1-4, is EPEVTQTPSHQVTQMGQEVILRCVPISNHLYFYWYRQILGQKVEFLVSFYNNEISEKSEIFDDQFSVERPDGSNFTLKIRSTKLEDSAMYFCASLSSRAKLFFGSGTQLSVL.